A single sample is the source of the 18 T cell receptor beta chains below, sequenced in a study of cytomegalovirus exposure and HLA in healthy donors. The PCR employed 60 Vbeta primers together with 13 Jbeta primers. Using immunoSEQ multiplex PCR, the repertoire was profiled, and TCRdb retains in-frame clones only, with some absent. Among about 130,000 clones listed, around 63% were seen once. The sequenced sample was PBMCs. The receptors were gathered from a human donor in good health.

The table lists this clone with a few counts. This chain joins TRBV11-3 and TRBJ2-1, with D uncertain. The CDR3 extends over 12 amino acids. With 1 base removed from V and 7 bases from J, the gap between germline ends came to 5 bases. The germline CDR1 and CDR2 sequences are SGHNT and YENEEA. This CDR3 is CASSLAGNEQFF. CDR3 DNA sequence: TGTGCCAGCAGCTTAGCAGGAAATGAGCAGTTCTTC. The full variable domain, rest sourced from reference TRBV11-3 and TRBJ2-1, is EAGVVQSPRYKIIEKKQPVAFWCNPISGHNTLYWYLQNLGQGPELLIRYENEEAVDDSQLPKDRFSAERLKGVDSTLKIQPAELGDSAVYLCASSLAGNEQFFGPGTRLTVL.

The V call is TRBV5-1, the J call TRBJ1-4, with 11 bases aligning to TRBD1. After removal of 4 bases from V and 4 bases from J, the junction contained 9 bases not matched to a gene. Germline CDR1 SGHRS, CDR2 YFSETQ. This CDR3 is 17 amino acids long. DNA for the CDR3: TGCGCCAGCAGCCTCGGACAGGGGGCGCAGGGTAATGAAAAACTGTTTTTT. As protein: CASSLGQGAQGNEKLFF.

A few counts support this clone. The CDR3 reads CASRFGQGITYEQYF. DNA of the CDR3: TGTGCCAGCAGGTTCGGACAGGGCATCACCTACGAGCAGTACTTC. The J gene is TRBJ2-7, the V gene TRBV11-3; TRBD1 matches 8 bases. J was trimmed by 2 bases and V by 6 bases; bases with no gene match: 9. The CDR3 extends over 15 amino acids. Germline CDR1 and CDR2: SGHNT and YENEEA.

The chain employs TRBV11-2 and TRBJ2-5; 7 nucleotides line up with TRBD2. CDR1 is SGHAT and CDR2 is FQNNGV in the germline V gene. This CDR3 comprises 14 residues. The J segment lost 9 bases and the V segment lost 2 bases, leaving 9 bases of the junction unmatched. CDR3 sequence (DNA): TGTGCCAGCAGCTTACTACTGCGGGAGAAGGCCCAGTACTTC. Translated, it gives CASSLLLREKAQYF.

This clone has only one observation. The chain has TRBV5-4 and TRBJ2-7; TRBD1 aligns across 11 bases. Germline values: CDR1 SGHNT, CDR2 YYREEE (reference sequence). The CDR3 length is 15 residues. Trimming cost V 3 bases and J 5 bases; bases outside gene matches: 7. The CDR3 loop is CASSSGGQGDNEQYF. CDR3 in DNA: TGTGCCAGCAGCTCGGGGGGACAGGGGGACAACGAGCAGTACTTC.

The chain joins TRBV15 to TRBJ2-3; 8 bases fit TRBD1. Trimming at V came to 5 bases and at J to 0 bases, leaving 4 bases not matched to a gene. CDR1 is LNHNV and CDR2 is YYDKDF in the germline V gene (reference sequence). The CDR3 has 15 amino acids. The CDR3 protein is CATSGQGGSTDTQYF. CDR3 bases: TGTGCCACCAGCGGACAGGGCGGGAGCACAGATACGCAGTATTTT.

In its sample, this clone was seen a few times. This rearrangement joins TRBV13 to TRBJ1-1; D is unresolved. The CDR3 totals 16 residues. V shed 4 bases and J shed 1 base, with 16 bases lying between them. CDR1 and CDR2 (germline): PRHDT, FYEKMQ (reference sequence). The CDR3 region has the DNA TGTGCCAGCAGCTCCTTCTGGGCCGGGGAGAACACTGAAGCTTTCTTT. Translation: CASSSFWAGENTEAFF.

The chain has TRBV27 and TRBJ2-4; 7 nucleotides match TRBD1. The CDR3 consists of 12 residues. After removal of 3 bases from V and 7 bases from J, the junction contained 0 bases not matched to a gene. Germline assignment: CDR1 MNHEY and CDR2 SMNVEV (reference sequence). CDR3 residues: CASSLGQNIQYF. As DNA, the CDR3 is TGTGCCAGCAGTTTGGGACAGAACATTCAGTACTTC.

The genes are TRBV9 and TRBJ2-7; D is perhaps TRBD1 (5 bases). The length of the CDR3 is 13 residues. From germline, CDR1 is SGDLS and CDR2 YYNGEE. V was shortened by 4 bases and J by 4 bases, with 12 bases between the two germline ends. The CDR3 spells CASSPGAEYEQYF. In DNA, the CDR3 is TGTGCCAGCAGCCCTGGGGCGGAATACGAGCAGTACTTC.

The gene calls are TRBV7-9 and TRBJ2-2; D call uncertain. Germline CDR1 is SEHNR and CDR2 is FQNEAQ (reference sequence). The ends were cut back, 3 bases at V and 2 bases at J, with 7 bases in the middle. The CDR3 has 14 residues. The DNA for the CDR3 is TGTGCCAGCAGCTTGGGCAGAAACACCGGGGAGCTGTTTTTT. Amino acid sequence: CASSLGRNTGELFF.

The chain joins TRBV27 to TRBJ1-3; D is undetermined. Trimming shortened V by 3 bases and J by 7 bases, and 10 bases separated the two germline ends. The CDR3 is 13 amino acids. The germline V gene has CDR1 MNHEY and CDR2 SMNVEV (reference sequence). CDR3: CASSLRAANTIYF. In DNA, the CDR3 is TGTGCCAGCAGTTTGCGGGCGGCGAACACCATATATTTT.

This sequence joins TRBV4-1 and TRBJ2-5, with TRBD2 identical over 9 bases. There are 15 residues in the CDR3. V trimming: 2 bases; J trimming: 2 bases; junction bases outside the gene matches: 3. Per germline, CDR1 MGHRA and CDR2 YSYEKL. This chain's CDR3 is CASSQRLAVQETQYF. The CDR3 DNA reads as TGCGCCAGCAGCCAAAGACTAGCGGTTCAAGAGACCCAGTACTTC.

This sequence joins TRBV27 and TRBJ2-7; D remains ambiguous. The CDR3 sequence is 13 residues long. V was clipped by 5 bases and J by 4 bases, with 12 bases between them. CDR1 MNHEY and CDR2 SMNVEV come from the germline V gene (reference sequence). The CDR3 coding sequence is TGTGCCAGCAGTCTGGATACACAGTACGAGCAGTACTTC. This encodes CASSLDTQYEQYF.

The CDR3 region is CASSPGGLRDTEAFF. The CDR3 DNA sequence: TGTGCCAGTAGTCCTGGGGGCCTAAGGGACACTGAAGCTTTCTTT. This rearrangement joins TRBV19 to TRBJ1-1, with D possibly TRBD1 on 6 matching bases. There are 15 residues in the CDR3. V was cut by 5 bases and J by 3 bases, with 16 bases left in between. Germline V gives CDR1 LNHDA, CDR2 SQIVND (reference sequence).

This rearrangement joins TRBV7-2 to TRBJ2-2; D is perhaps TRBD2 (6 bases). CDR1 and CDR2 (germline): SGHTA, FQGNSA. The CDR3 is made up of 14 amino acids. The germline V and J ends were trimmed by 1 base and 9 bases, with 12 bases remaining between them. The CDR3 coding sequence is TGTGCCAGCAGCTTAGACGCGGGGAGAAGGGAGCTGTTTTTT. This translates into CASSLDAGRRELFF.

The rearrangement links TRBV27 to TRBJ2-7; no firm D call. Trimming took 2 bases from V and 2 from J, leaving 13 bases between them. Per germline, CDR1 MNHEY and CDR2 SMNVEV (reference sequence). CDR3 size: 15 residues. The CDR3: CASSLRTGSPYEQYF. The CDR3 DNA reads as TGTGCCAGCAGTTTACGAACCGGGTCTCCCTACGAGCAGTACTTC.

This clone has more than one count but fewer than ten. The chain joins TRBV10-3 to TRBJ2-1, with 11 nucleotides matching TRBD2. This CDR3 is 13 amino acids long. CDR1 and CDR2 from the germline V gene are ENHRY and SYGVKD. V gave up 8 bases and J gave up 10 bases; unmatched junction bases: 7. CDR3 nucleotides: TGTGCCATCTCTAGCGGGAGGCCCAGCGAGCAGTTCTTC. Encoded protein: CAISSGRPSEQFF.

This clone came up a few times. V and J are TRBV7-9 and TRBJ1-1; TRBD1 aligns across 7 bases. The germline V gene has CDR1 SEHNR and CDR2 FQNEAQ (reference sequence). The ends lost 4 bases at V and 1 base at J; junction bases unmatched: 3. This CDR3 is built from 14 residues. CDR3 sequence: CASSSGTENTEAFF. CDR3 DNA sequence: TGTGCCAGCAGCTCCGGGACAGAGAACACTGAAGCTTTCTTT.